Listed below are T cell receptor beta chains from one sample, sequenced in a study of cytomegalovirus exposure and HLA in healthy donors. The table came from immunoSEQ multiplex PCR; TCRdb's copy has only in-frame clones and leaves some out. The sample holds 200,000 to 300,000 clones, 80% to 90% seen once. The sequencing sample was made of PBMCs. These receptor sequences come from a woman in her forties in good health and CMV-seropositive. The CDR3 runs from the conserved cysteine through the conserved F or W. A D gene is named only where the DNA matches it firmly. Clone size, where shown, is once, few, many, or a class for clones that have expanded.

V,J,size,length,D,DNA,CDR3
TRBV7-9,TRBJ2-5,NA,13,TRBD1,TGTGCCAGCAGCTTAGGACAGGGAGAGACCCAGTACTTC,CASSLGQGETQYF
TRBV4-2,TRBJ1-1,NA,13,NA,TGTGCCAGCAGCCAAGACAGGGGTTCTGAAGCTTTCTTT,CASSQDRGSEAFF
TRBV11-1,TRBJ2-1,NA,17,TRBD2,TGTGCCAGCAGCTTAGCTGGCAGGCTAGCGGGACACAATGAGCAGTTCTTC,CASSLAGRLAGHNEQFF
TRBV28,TRBJ1-5,NA,15,NA,TGTGCCAGCAGTCTCCTCCAGGGCGGCAATCAGCCCCAGCATTTT,CASSLLQGGNQPQHF
TRBV28,TRBJ2-7,once,17,TRBD1,TGTGCCAGCAGTTCTAACCTCGGACAGGTTGGGAACTACGAGCAGTACTTC,CASSSNLGQVGNYEQYF
TRBV15,TRBJ2-7,NA,15,NA,TGTGCCACCAGCAGAGATCTTGCAGGTCCCTACGAGCAGTACTTC,CATSRDLAGPYEQYF
TRBV5-6,TRBJ1-5,NA,17,NA,TGTGCCAGCAGCTTGTTTGCGGGATCCGGGGTAGGTCAGCCCCAGCATTTT,CASSLFAGSGVGQPQHF
TRBV27,TRBJ2-5,NA,14,TRBD1,TGTGCCAGCAGTTCTCGACAGGGGTTAAGCCGTTCGTACTTC,CASSSRQGLSRSYF
TRBV6-5,TRBJ2-7,NA,14,NA,TGTGCCAGCAGTTACTCGTACAGTTCGTACGAGCAGTACTTC,CASSYSYSSYEQYF
TRBV29-1,TRBJ2-1,NA,15,TRBD2,TGCAGCGTTTCGCGGGGAGGGAGCTCCTACAATGAGCAGTTCTTC,CSVSRGGSSYNEQFF
TRBV30,TRBJ1-2,NA,13,NA,TGTGCCTGGAGTGTAAGAGGAGTAACAGGCTACACCTTC,CAWSVRGVTGYTF
TRBV5-8,TRBJ2-1,NA,15,NA,TGTGCCAGCAGCCAAAGTGGGTCACTACACAATGAGCAGTTCTTC,CASSQSGSLHNEQFF
TRBV30,TRBJ2-7,NA,13,TRBD2,TGTGCCTGGAGTGGTTCGGGAGGGTACCGAGAGTACTTC,CAWSGSGGYREYF
TRBV27,TRBJ2-7,NA,15,NA,TGTGCCAGCAGTTTAGACGGGACACAAAACTACGAGCAGTACTTC,CASSLDGTQNYEQYF
TRBV30,TRBJ1-1,NA,14,NA,TGTGCCTGGAGTGTTAACGGGAAGAACACTGAAGCTTTCTTT,CAWSVNGKNTEAFF
TRBV11-2,TRBJ2-1,NA,16,NA,TGTGCCAGCAGCTCTCCCCGGAGTACATTAAGTAATGAGCAGTTCTTC,CASSSPRSTLSNEQFF
TRBV7-9,TRBJ2-3,NA,15,TRBD2,TGTGCCAGCAGCGTACTAGCGGGAGTTTTAGATACGCAGTATTTT,CASSVLAGVLDTQYF
TRBV5-5,TRBJ1-1,NA,15,TRBD1,TGTGCCGCAGGACGAGTGGGGACAGGGGAATCTGAAGCTTTCTTT,CAAGRVGTGESEAFF
TRBV25-1,TRBJ2-7,NA,12,NA,TGTGCCAGCAGTGAAGCGGGGTACGAGCAGTACTTC,CASSEAGYEQYF
TRBV5-6,TRBJ2-3,NA,17,TRBD2,TGTGCCAGCAGCCTTCTCGCAGCGGGAGGTTGGGCAGATACGCAGTATTTT,CASSLLAAGGWADTQYF
TRBV18,TRBJ1-2,NA,14,TRBD1,TGTGCCAGCTCTCCCGAACAGGGGGCGCGTGGCTACACCTTC,CASSPEQGARGYTF
TRBV27,TRBJ2-1,NA,14,TRBD2,TGTGCCAGCAGGACTAGCGGGGCCTACAATGAGCAGTTCTTC,CASRTSGAYNEQFF
TRBV11-2,TRBJ2-5,NA,12,NA,TGTGCCAGCAGCGAGGGCCCGAGGCAGCAGTACTTC,CASSEGPRQQYF
TRBV27,TRBJ2-1,NA,15,TRBD1,TGTGCCAGCAGTTCATCGACAGGGTGGATGAATGAGCAGTTCTTC,CASSSSTGWMNEQFF
TRBV11-2,TRBJ2-7,NA,16,TRBD2,TGTGCCAGCAGCTTAGATGAGAGCGGGAGCTCCTACGAGCAGTACTTC,CASSLDESGSSYEQYF
TRBV18,TRBJ1-5,NA,12,TRBD1,TGTGCCAGCTCAATGCAGGGGGGGCCCCAGCATTTT,CASSMQGGPQHF
TRBV2,TRBJ2-1,NA,15,TRBD2,TGTGCCAGCAGTCCGGGAGGGAAAGGTTACAATGAGCAGTTCTTC,CASSPGGKGYNEQFF
TRBV19,TRBJ2-7,NA,15,TRBD1,TGTGCCAGTAGCACAGGGACAGGAAATACCTACGAGCAGTACTTC,CASSTGTGNTYEQYF
TRBV14,TRBJ2-3,NA,13,NA,TGTGCCAGCAGCCCTAGCATTTGGGATACGCAGTATTTT,CASSPSIWDTQYF
TRBV7-9,TRBJ2-1,NA,13,NA,TGTGCCAGCAGCTCAGGACAGCTCAATGAGCAGTTCTTC,CASSSGQLNEQFF
TRBV19,TRBJ2-3,NA,15,NA,TGTGCCAGTAGTATCGGACAGAGAGACACGGATACGCAGTATTTT,CASSIGQRDTDTQYF
TRBV18,TRBJ2-1,NA,15,NA,TGTGCCAGCTCACCAGTTTTCAGCTCCTACAATGAGCAGTTCTTC,CASSPVFSSYNEQFF
TRBV2,TRBJ1-2,NA,14,NA,TGTGCCAGCAGTGAAGCGGGCCTGCTGGATGGCTACACCTTC,CASSEAGLLDGYTF
TRBV19,TRBJ2-5,once,14,TRBD2,TGTGCAGTCTCTAGCGGTGAACCTCACGAGACCCAGTACTTC,CAVSSGEPHETQYF
TRBV5-5,TRBJ2-7,NA,14,TRBD2,TGTGCCAGCAGCTTGGCCGGGACTAGTGACGAGCAGTACTTC,CASSLAGTSDEQYF
TRBV29-1,TRBJ2-3,NA,14,NA,TGCAGCGTTGGAGTGGTCGTCAGGGCTACTACGCAGTATTTT,CSVGVVVRATTQYF
TRBV19,TRBJ1-6,NA,14,NA,TGTGCCAGTTCTGAGGGCTCCTATAATTCACCCCTCCACTTT,CASSEGSYNSPLHF
TRBV9,TRBJ2-3,NA,20,TRBD2,TGTGCCAGCAGCGTAGGGCAAGCGGGAGGAGTGAACTTCCGCACAGATACGCAGTATTTT,CASSVGQAGGVNFRTDTQYF
TRBV9,TRBJ2-3,few,16,TRBD2,TGTGCCAGCAGCGTATCGGGACTAGCGGGAGTAGATACGCAGTATTTT,CASSVSGLAGVDTQYF
TRBV27,TRBJ1-1,once,12,NA,TGTGCCAGCGGGAACAACAGGATTGAAGCTTTCTTT,CASGNNRIEAFF
TRBV18,TRBJ2-7,NA,15,TRBD2,TGTGCCAGCTCAACATATAATGACGGGGGGAATGGGCAGTACTTC,CASSTYNDGGNGQYF
TRBV6-5,TRBJ2-5,NA,13,NA,TGTGCCAGCAGTTACTCCGTCCAAGAGACCCAGTACTTC,CASSYSVQETQYF
TRBV15,TRBJ1-5,NA,15,NA,TGTGCCACCAGCAGAGATAAAGGGGAGGGCCAGCCCCAGCATTTT,CATSRDKGEGQPQHF
TRBV28,TRBJ1-2,few,16,NA,TGTGCCAGCAGTTTTGGGCAGACGATAATTAACTATGGCTACACCTTC,CASSFGQTIINYGYTF
TRBV30,TRBJ1-6,NA,15,NA,TGTGCCTGGAGTGTAGTGGCAGGAGGGAATTCACCCCTCCACTTT,CAWSVVAGGNSPLHF
TRBV5-1,TRBJ2-7,NA,14,TRBD1,TGCGCCAGCAGCCAGGGACAGGGGAAGGTCGAGCAGTACTTC,CASSQGQGKVEQYF
TRBV7-6,TRBJ2-7,NA,15,NA,TGTGCCAGCAGCCCCGGTGAATTTCCCACCTACGAGCAGTACTTC,CASSPGEFPTYEQYF
TRBV28,TRBJ1-1,NA,15,NA,TGTGCCAGCAGTATCCGGGGTTTGAGGAACACTGAAGCTTTCTTT,CASSIRGLRNTEAFF
TRBV6-5,TRBJ2-7,NA,13,NA,TGTGCCAGCGGGAAACAGGTCTCCTACGAGCAGTACTTC,CASGKQVSYEQYF
TRBV28,TRBJ1-1,NA,15,TRBD1,TGTGCCAGCAGTACAGGGGGCGGTTTGTACACTGAAGCTTTCTTT,CASSTGGGLYTEAFF
TRBV27,TRBJ2-5,NA,15,NA,TGTGCCAGCAGCCTCGGCCCGGGAACCCAAGAGACCCAGTACTTC,CASSLGPGTQETQYF